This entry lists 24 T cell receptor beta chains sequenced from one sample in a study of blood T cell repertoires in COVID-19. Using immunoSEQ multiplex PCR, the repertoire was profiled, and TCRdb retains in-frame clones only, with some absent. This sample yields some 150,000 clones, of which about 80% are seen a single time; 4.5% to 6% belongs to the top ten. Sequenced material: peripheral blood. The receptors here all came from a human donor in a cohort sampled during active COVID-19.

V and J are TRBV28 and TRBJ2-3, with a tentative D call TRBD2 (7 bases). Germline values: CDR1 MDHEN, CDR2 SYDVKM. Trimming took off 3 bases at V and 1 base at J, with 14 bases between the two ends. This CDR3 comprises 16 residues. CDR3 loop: CASSLAGAQGTDTQYF. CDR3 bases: TGTGCCAGCAGTTTGGCGGGGGCGCAGGGCACAGATACGCAGTATTTT.

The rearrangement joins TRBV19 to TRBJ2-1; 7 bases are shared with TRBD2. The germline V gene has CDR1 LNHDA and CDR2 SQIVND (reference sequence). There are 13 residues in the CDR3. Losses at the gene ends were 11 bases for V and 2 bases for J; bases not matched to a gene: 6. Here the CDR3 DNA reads TGTGCCGCAAGCGGGGTGACCTACAATGAGCAGTTCTTC. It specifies CAASGVTYNEQFF.

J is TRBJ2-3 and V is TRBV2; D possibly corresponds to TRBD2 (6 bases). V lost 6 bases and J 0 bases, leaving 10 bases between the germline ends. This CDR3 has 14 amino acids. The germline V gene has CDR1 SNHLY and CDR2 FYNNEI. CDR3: CASRGDFSTDTQYF. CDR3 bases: TGTGCCAGCAGGGGGGACTTTAGCACAGATACGCAGTATTTT.

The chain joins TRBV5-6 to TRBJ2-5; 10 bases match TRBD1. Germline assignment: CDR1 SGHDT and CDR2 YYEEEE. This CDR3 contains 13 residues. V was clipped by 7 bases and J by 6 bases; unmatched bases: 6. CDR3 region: CASVLGQGKTQYF. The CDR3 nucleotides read TGTGCCAGCGTCCTGGGACAGGGGAAGACCCAGTACTTC.

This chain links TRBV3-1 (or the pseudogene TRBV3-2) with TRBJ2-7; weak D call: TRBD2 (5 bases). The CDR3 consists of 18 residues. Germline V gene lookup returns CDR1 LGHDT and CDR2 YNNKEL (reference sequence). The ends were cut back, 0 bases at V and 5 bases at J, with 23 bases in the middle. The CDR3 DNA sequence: TGTGCCAGCAGCCAAGAGGCGCCTGGGAGCGGAAGAAGGGACGAGCAGTACTTC. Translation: CASSQEAPGSGRRDEQYF.

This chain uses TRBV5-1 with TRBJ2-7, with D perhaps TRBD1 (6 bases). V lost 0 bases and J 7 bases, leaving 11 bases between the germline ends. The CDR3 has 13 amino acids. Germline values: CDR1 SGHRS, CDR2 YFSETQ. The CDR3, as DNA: TGCGCCAGCAGCTTGGCAGGGGCTGATGAGCAGTACTTC. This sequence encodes CASSLAGADEQYF.

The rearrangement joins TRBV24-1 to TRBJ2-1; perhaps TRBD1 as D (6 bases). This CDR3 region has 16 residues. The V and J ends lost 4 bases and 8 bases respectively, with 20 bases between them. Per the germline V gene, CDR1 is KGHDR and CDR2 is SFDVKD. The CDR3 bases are TGTGCCACCAGTGACCAGGACAGACCACCTTTCGATGAGCAGTTCTTC. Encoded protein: CATSDQDRPPFDEQFF.

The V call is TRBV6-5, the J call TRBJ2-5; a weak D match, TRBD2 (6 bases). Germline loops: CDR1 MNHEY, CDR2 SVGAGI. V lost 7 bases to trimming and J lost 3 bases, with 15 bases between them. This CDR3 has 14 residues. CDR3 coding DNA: TGTGCCAGCACCTCCCCGGACTATAAAGAGACCCAGTACTTC. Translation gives CASTSPDYKETQYF.

The CDR3 DNA is TGTGCCAGCTCACCGACAGGGTTGGCAGATACGCAGTATTTT. This codes for CASSPTGLADTQYF. The chain carries TRBV18 and TRBJ2-3; 7 nucleotides match TRBD1. The CDR3 spans 14 residues. Per germline, CDR1 KGHSH and CDR2 LQKENI. V lost 3 bases and J lost 4; bases outside the gene matches: 4.

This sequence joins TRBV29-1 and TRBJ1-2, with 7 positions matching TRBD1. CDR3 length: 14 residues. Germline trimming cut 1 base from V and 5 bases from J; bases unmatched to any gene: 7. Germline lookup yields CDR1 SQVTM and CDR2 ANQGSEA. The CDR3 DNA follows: TGCAGCGTTGAAGCCCGACAGGGTTTTTATGGCTACACCTTC. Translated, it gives CSVEARQGFYGYTF.

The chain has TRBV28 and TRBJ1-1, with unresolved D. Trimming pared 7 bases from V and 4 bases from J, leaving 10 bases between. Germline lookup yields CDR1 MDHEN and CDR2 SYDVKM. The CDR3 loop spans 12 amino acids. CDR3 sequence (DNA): TGTGCCAGCATCGATCGGGGCACTGAAGCTTTCTTT. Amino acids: CASIDRGTEAFF.

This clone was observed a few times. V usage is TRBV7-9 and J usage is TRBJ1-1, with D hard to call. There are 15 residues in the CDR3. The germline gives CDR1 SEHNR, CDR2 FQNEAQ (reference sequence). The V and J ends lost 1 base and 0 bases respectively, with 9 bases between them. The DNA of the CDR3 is TGTGCCAGCAGCTTAGTCCCCGCAGTGAACACTGAAGCTTTCTTT. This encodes CASSLVPAVNTEAFF.

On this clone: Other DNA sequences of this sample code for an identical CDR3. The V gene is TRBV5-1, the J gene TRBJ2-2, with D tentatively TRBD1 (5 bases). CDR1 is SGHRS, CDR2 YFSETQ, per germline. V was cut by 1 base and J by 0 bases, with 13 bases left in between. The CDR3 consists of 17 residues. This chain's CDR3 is CASSLRQGTANTGELFF. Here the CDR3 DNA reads TGCGCCAGCAGCTTGCGTCAGGGAACGGCGAACACCGGGGAGCTGTTTTTT. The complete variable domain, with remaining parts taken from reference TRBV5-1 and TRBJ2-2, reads KAGVTQTPRYLIKTRGQQVTLSCSPISGHRSVSWYQQTPGQGLQFLFEYFSETQRNKGNFPGRFSGRQFSNSRSEMNVSTLELGDSALYLCASSLRQGTANTGELFFGEGSRLTVL.

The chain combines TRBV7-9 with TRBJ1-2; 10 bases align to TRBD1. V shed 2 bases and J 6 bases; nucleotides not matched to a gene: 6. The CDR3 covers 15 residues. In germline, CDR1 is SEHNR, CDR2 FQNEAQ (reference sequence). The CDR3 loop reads CASSLTGQGSDGYTF. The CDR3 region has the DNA TGTGCCAGCAGCTTAACGGGACAGGGGAGCGATGGCTACACCTTC.

The CDR3 nucleotides are TGTGCCAGCAGCCTCAAAAGGGGGGATACGCAGTATTTT. This gives the protein CASSLKRGDTQYF. This chain uses TRBV4-2 with TRBJ2-3, with D possibly TRBD1 on 6 matching bases. CDR1 and CDR2 from the germline V gene are LGHNA and YNFKEQ. Trimming left V 4 bases short and J 6 bases short, with 11 bases between. The length of the CDR3 is 13 residues.

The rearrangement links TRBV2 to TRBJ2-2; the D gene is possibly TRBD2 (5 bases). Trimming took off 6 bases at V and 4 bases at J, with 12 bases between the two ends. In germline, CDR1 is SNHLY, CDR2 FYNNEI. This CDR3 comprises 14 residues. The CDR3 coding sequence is TGTGCCAGCAGCGAGACTATTGGCACCGGGGAGCTGTTTTTT. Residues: CASSETIGTGELFF.

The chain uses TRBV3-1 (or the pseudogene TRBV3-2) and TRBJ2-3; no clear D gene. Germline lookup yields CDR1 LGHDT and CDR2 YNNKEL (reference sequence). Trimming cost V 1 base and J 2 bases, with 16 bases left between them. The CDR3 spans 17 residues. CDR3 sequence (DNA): TGTGCCAGCAGCCAAGGGCCGCCAGCGCTGTCCACAGATACGCAGTATTTT. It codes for CASSQGPPALSTDTQYF.

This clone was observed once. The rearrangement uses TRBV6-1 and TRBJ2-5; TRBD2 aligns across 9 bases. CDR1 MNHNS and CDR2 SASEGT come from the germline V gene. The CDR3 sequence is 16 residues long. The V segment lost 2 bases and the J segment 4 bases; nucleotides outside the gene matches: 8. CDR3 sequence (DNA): TGTGCCAGCAGTGAAAGCAGCGGGGGGTTTCCAGAGACCCAGTACTTC. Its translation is CASSESSGGFPETQYF.

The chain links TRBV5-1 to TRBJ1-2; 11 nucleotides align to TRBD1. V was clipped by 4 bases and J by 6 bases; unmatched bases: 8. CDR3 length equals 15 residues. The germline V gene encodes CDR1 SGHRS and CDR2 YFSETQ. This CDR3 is CASSVRTGGDDGYTF. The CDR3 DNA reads TGCGCCAGCAGCGTACGGACAGGGGGCGACGATGGCTACACCTTC.

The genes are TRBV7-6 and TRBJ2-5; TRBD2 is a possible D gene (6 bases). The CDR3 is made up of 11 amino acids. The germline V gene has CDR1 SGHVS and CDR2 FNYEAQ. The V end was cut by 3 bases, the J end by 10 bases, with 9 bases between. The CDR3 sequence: CASSFEGLQYF. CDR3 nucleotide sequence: TGTGCCAGCAGCTTTGAGGGACTCCAGTACTTC.

CDR3 sequence: CASSLTLTGTRGYEQYF. CDR3 coding DNA: TGTGCCAGTAGTCTCACCTTGACAGGGACGCGGGGATACGAGCAGTACTTC. The V gene is TRBV19, the J gene TRBJ2-7; maybe TRBD1 (7 bases). V was shortened by 5 bases and J by 4 bases, with 24 bases between the two germline ends. The CDR3 consists of 17 residues. Germline lookup yields CDR1 LNHDA and CDR2 SQIVND (reference sequence).

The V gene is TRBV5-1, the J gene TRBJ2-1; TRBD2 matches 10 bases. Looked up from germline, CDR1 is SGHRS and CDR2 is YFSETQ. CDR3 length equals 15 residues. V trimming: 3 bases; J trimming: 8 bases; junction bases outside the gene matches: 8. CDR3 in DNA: TGCGCCAGCAGCTCTACAGCGGGGGGGTACGATGAGCAGTTCTTC. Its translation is CASSSTAGGYDEQFF.

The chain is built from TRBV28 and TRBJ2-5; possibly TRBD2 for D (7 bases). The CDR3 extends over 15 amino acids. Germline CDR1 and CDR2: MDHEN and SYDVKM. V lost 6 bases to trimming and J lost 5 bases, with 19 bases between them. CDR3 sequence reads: CASSFLGGGIETQYF. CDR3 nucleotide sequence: TGTGCCAGCAGCTTTCTTGGGGGGGGCATTGAGACCCAGTACTTC.

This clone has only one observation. In nucleotides, the CDR3 is TGTGCCTTCGCCGGACAGCCTTGGTCTGAAGCTTTCTTT. Its translation is CAFAGQPWSEAFF. The J gene is TRBJ1-1, the V gene TRBV30, with D perhaps matching TRBD1 (6 bases). Trimming left V 7 bases short and J 6 bases short, with 18 bases between. There are 13 residues in the CDR3. Looked up from germline, CDR1 is GTSNPN and CDR2 is SVGIG (reference sequence).